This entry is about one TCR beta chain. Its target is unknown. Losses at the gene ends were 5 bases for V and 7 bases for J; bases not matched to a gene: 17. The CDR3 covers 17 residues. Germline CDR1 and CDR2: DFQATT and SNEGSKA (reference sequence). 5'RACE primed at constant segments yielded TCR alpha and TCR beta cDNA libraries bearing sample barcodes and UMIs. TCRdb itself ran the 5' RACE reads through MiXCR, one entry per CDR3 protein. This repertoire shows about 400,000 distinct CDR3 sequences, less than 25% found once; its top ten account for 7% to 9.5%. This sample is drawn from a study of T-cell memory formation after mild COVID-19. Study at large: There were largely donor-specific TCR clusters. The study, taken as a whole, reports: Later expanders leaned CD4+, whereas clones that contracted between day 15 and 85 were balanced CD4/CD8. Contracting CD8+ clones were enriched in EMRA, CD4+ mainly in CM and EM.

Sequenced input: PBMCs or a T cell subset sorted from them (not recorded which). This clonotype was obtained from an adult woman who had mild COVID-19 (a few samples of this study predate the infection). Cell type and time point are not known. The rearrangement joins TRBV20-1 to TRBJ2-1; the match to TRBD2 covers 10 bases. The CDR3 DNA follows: TGCAGTGCTCCTCCCCCACTAGCGGGAAGGTGGGCTAATGAGCAGTTCTTC. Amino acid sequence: CSAPPPLAGRWANEQFF.